The 18 T cell receptor beta chains in this list originate from one sample, sequenced in a study of cytomegalovirus exposure and HLA in healthy donors. PCR employed 60 Vbeta and 13 Jbeta primers. Method: immunoSEQ multiplex PCR; TCRdb's copy keeps in-frame clones and lacks some. The sample shows under 110,000 clones, approximately 79% of them seen only once. The sequencing sample was made of PBMCs. These receptors originate from a man in his sixties in good health and CMV-seronegative.

The chain recombines TRBV27 with TRBJ1-2; a weak D match, TRBD1 (5 bases). This CDR3 is built from 13 residues. CDR1 MNHEY and CDR2 SMNVEV come from the germline V gene (reference sequence). The V end was cut by 3 bases, the J end by 6 bases, with 11 bases between. CDR3 sequence reads: CASSFLGHHGYTF. CDR3 bases: TGTGCCAGCAGTTTTCTCGGACACCATGGCTACACCTTC.

This clone was seen only a few times. The rearrangement uses TRBV27 and TRBJ1-2, with 9 bases that match TRBD1. The length of the CDR3 is 14 residues. Germline CDR1 is MNHEY and CDR2 is SMNVEV (reference sequence). V lost 6 bases, J lost 5 bases, and 7 bases stayed unmatched. In nucleotides, the CDR3 is TGTGCCAGCAGAACCGGGACAGGGTCTTATGGCTACACCTTC. It encodes CASRTGTGSYGYTF.

The rearrangement uses TRBV4-1 and TRBJ2-3, with a possible D match to TRBD1 (5 bases). V lost 8 bases to trimming and J lost 4 bases, with 22 bases between them. CDR1 and CDR2 from the germline V gene are MGHRA and YSYEKL. The CDR3 loop spans 16 amino acids. CDR3 amino acids: CASAKTRSGLPDTQYF. Written as DNA, the CDR3 is TGCGCCAGCGCGAAGACTCGTTCAGGGTTGCCAGATACGCAGTATTTT.

The chain is built from TRBV15 and TRBJ2-3; 9 bases fit TRBD1. The junction had 6 bases not matched to a gene; V was cut back by 2 bases and J by 0 bases. The CDR3 covers 17 residues. Per the germline V gene, CDR1 is LNHNV and CDR2 is YYDKDF (reference sequence). The chain's CDR3 is CATSRWTGDPSTDTQYF. The CDR3 DNA follows: TGTGCCACCAGCAGATGGACAGGGGACCCTAGCACAGATACGCAGTATTTT.

The chain links TRBV4-2 to TRBJ2-3; 10 positions match TRBD2. The CDR3 is made up of 15 amino acids. The germline gives CDR1 LGHNA, CDR2 YNFKEQ. J was trimmed by 4 bases and V by 6 bases; bases with no gene match: 7. The CDR3 is CASSPKAGGPDTQYF. The CDR3, as DNA: TGTGCCAGCAGTCCCAAAGCGGGGGGGCCAGATACGCAGTATTTT.

The chain joins TRBV15 to TRBJ2-1; 7 nucleotides agree with TRBD2. J lost 1 base, V lost 1 base, and 4 bases had no gene match. The CDR3 spans 16 residues. Germline V lookup: CDR1 LNHNV, CDR2 YYDKDF (reference sequence). The CDR3 protein is CATSRGSGNSYNEQFF. The CDR3 DNA reads TGTGCCACCAGCAGAGGAAGCGGGAATTCCTACAATGAGCAGTTCTTC.

Here the CDR3 reads CASSARFAGELFF. CDR3 nucleotides: TGTGCCAGCAGCGCTAGGTTCGCCGGGGAGCTGTTTTTT. J is TRBJ2-2 and V is TRBV2; D ambiguous. The CDR3 runs 13 residues. V was cut by 6 bases and J by 6 bases, with 11 bases left in between. Germline CDR1 and CDR2: SNHLY and FYNNEI.

This chain links TRBV7-9 with TRBJ1-1, with 9 bases fitting TRBD1. The CDR3 has 15 residues. V lost 5 bases and J lost 1; bases outside the gene matches: 5. CDR1 and CDR2 (germline): SEHNR, FQNEAQ (reference sequence). CDR3 bases: TGTGCCAGCAGCATCCAGACAGGGGGGAACACTGAAGCTTTCTTT. It translates to CASSIQTGGNTEAFF.

This chain links TRBV7-2 with TRBJ1-1; TRBD1 might be the D (6 bases). This CDR3 comprises 14 residues. Trimming cost V 1 base and J 5 bases, with 11 bases left between them. Per the germline V gene, CDR1 is SGHTA and CDR2 is FQGNSA. CDR3 bases: TGTGCCAGCAGCTTAGAACAGGGAAGGACTGAAGCTTTCTTT. This gives the protein CASSLEQGRTEAFF. The whole variable domain, filled in from reference TRBV7-2 and TRBJ1-1, reads GAGVSQSPSNKVTEKGKDVELRCDPISGHTALYWYRQSLGQGLEFLIYFQGNSAPDKSGLPSDRFSAERTGGSVSTLTIQRTQQEDSAVYLCASSLEQGRTEAFFGQGTRLTVV.

The chain has TRBV28 and TRBJ1-2; 7 nucleotides agree with TRBD1. V gave up 8 bases and J gave up 3 bases; unmatched junction bases: 6. Germline V gene sequence: CDR1 MDHEN, CDR2 SYDVKM. The CDR3 extends over 13 amino acids. CDR3 region: CASGAGQHYGYTF. Written as DNA, the CDR3 is TGTGCCAGCGGGGCGGGACAGCACTATGGCTACACCTTC.

J is TRBJ2-1 and V is TRBV7-6; a possible D gene is TRBD1 (7 bases). V lost 5 bases to trimming and J lost 4 bases, with 18 bases between them. Germline-derived CDR1 and CDR2 are SGHVS and FNYEAQ. The CDR3 extends over 16 amino acids. The CDR3 here is CASSPGAGGQYNEQFF. CDR3 nucleotide sequence: TGTGCCAGCAGCCCTGGGGCAGGGGGGCAGTACAATGAGCAGTTCTTC.

The gene calls are TRBV6-6 and TRBJ1-6; weak D call: TRBD1 (5 bases). Trimming pared 6 bases from V and 10 bases from J, leaving 13 bases between. The germline CDR1 and CDR2 sequences are MNHNY and SVGAGI (reference sequence). This CDR3 comprises 13 residues. The CDR3 sequence: CASSQDTKSPLHF. CDR3 coding DNA: TGTGCCAGCAGCCAGGACACTAAATCACCCCTCCACTTT.

This clone was seen a few times. The chain combines TRBV19 with TRBJ1-2; tentatively, D is TRBD1 (6 bases). This CDR3 contains 14 residues. The V end was cut by 0 bases, the J end by 5 bases, with 10 bases between. The germline gives CDR1 LNHDA, CDR2 SQIVND (reference sequence). The DNA of the CDR3 is TGTGCCAGTAGTATAGAGAACCAGGGGTATGGCTACACCTTC. Protein product: CASSIENQGYGYTF.

This clone has a single count. The rearrangement links TRBV7-2 to TRBJ1-6; D not certain. CDR3 size: 15 residues. V was cut by 1 base and J by 3 bases, with 7 bases left in between. Germline loops: CDR1 SGHTA, CDR2 FQGNSA. CDR3: CASSLVSVYNSPLHF. CDR3 in DNA: TGTGCCAGCAGCTTAGTCTCAGTCTATAATTCACCCCTCCACTTT.

This sequence joins TRBV6-1 and TRBJ2-2; possibly TRBD1 for D (6 bases). From germline, CDR1 is MNHNS and CDR2 SASEGT. The CDR3 consists of 14 residues. V lost 6 bases and J 6 bases, leaving 14 bases between the germline ends. CDR3 protein: CASRDSLVSGELFF. CDR3 coding DNA: TGTGCCAGCAGGGACAGCCTTGTGTCCGGGGAGCTGTTTTTT.

V usage is TRBV4-3 and J usage is TRBJ2-4; D gene ambiguous. Trimming stripped 0 bases from V and 8 bases from J, with 11 bases between. The CDR3 runs 14 residues. Germline CDR1 is LGHNA and CDR2 is YSLEER. The CDR3 reads CASSQDSTGYIQYF. CDR3 DNA sequence: TGCGCCAGCAGCCAAGATAGTACGGGTTACATTCAGTACTTC.

This clone was observed a handful of times. This chain connects TRBV15 to TRBJ1-1, with D possibly TRBD1 on 6 matching bases. V lost 1 base and J lost 3, with 15 bases in between. The germline V gene encodes CDR1 LNHNV and CDR2 YYDKDF (reference sequence). The CDR3 consists of 16 residues. For the CDR3, the DNA is TGTGCCACCAGCAGAGGGGGGCAAAGTGGTGACACTGAAGCTTTCTTT. Residues: CATSRGGQSGDTEAFF.

The rearrangement links TRBV5-6 to TRBJ1-4; D is undetermined. CDR1 is SGHDT and CDR2 is YYEEEE in the germline V gene. The CDR3 covers 17 residues. V was pared by 0 bases and J by 1 base, with 13 bases between. As DNA, the CDR3 is TGTGCCAGCAGCTTGGCCCCCGGCGGGGTAACTAATGAAAAACTGTTTTTT. This codes for CASSLAPGGVTNEKLFF. Drawing the rest from reference TRBV5-6 and TRBJ1-4, the complete variable domain is DAGVTQSPTHLIKTRGQQVTLRCSPKSGHDTVSWYQQALGQGPQFIFQYYEEEERQRGNFPDRFSGHQFPNYSSELNVNALLLGDSALYLCASSLAPGGVTNEKLFFGSGTQLSVL.